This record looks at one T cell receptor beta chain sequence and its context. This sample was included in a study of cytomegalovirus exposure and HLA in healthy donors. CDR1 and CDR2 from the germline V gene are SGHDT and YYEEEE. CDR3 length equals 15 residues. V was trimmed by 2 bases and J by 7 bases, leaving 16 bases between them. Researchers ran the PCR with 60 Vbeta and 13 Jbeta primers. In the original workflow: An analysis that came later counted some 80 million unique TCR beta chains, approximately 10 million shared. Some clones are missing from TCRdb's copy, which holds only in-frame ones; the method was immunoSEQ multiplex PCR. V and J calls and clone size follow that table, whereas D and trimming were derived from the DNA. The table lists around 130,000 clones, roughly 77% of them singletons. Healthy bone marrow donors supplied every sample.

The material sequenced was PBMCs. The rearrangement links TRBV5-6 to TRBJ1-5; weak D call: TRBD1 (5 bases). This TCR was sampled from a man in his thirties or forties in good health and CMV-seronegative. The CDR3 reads CASSLGGGNGQPQHF. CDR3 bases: TGTGCCAGCAGCTTAGGCGGGGGTAATGGACAGCCCCAGCATTTT.